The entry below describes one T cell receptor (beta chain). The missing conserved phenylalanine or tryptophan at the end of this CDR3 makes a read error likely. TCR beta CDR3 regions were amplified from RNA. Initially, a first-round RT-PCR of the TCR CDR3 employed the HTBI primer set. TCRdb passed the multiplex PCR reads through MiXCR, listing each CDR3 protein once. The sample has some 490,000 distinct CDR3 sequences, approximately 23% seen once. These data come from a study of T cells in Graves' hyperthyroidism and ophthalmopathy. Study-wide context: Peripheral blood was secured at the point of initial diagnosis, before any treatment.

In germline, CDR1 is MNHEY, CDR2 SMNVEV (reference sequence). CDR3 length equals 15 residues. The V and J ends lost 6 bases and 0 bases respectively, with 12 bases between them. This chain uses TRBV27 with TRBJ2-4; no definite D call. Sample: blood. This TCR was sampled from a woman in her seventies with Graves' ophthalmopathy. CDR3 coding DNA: TGTGCCAGCAGACTTTCACGGGTAGCCAAAAACATTCAGTACATC. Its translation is CASRLSRVAKNIQYI.